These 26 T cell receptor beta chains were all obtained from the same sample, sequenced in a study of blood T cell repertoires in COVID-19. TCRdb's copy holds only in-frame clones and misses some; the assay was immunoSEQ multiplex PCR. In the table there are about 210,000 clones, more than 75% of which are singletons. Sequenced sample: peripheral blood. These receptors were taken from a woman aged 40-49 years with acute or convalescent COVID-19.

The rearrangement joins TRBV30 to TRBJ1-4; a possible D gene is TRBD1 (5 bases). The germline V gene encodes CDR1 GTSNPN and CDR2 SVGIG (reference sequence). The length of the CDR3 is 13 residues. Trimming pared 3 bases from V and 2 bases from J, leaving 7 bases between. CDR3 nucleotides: TGTGCCTGGAGCAGGGCGACTAATGAAAAACTGTTTTTT. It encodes CAWSRATNEKLFF.

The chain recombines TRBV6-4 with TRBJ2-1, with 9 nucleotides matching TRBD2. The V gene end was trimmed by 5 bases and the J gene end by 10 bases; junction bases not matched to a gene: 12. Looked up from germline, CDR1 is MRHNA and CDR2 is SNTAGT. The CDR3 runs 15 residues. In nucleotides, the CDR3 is TGTGCCAGCAGTAAACAAAGCGGCGGGAGGGGGGAGCAGTTCTTC. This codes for CASSKQSGGRGEQFF.

CDR3 region: CASIVRRGGEGEQFF. CDR3 nucleotide sequence: TGTGCCAGCATCGTCAGGCGGGGGGGCGAGGGTGAGCAGTTCTTC. The J gene is TRBJ2-1, the V gene TRBV2, with 9 bases lining up with TRBD2. This CDR3 has 15 amino acids. After removal of 7 bases from V and 9 bases from J, the junction contained 13 bases not matched to a gene. Germline lookup yields CDR1 SNHLY and CDR2 FYNNEI.

The CDR3 region has the DNA TGTGCCAGCAGTTTCCCCGGGGGGGTCCCGACCTTTAATGAAAAACTGTTTTTT. Its protein is CASSFPGGVPTFNEKLFF. The chain is built from TRBV27 and TRBJ1-4; tentative D call: TRBD1 (5 bases). Germline V gene lookup returns CDR1 MNHEY and CDR2 SMNVEV (reference sequence). The length of the CDR3 is 18 residues. Deletions cut 3 bases from V and 4 bases from J, with 21 bases between.

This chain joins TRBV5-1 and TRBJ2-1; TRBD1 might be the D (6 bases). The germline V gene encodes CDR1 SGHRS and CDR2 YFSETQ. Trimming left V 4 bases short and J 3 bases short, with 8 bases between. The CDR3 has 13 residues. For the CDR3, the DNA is TGCGCCAGCAGCCGAGGGGGCTACAATGAGCAGTTCTTC. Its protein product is CASSRGGYNEQFF. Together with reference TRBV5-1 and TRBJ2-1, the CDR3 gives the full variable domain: KAGVTQTPRYLIKTRGQQVTLSCSPISGHRSVSWYQQTPGQGLQFLFEYFSETQRNKGNFPGRFSGRQFSNSRSEMNVSTLELGDSALYLCASSRGGYNEQFFGPGTRLTVL.

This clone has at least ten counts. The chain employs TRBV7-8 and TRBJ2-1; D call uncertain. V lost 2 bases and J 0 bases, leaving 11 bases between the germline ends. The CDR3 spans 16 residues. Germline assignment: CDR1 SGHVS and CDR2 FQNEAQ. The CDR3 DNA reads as TGTGCCAGCAGCTTATATGGAGTTAGCTCCTACAATGAGCAGTTCTTC. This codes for CASSLYGVSSYNEQFF.

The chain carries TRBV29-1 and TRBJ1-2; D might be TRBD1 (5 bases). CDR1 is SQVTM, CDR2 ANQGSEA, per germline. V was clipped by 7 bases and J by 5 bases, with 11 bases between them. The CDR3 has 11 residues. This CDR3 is CSAERGYGYTF. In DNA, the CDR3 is TGCAGCGCCGAGCGGGGGTATGGCTACACCTTC.

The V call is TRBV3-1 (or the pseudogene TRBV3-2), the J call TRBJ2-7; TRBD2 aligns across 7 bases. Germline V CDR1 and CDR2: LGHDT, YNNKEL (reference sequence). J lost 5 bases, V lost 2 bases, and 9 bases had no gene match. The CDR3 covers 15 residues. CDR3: CASSQRGGSLHEQYF. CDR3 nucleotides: TGTGCCAGCAGCCAACGCGGCGGGAGCCTACACGAGCAGTACTTC.

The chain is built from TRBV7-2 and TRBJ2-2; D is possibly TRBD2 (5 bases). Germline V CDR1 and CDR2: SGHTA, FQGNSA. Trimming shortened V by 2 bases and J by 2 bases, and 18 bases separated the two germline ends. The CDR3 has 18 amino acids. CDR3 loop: CASSLTRASSRNTGELFF. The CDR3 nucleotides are TGTGCCAGCAGCTTAACTCGTGCCTCTAGCCGTAACACCGGGGAGCTGTTTTTT.

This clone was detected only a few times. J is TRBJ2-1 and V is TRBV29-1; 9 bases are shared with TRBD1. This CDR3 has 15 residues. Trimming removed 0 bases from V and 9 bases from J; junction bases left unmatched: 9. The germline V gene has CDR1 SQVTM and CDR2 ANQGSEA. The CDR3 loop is CSVEDRDRASGEQFF. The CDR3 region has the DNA TGCAGCGTTGAAGACCGGGACAGGGCCTCGGGTGAGCAGTTCTTC.

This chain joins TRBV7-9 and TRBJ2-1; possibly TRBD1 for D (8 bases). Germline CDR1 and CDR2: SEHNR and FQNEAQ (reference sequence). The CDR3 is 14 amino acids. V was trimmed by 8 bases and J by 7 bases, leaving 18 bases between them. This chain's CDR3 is CASGGGTGSNEQFF. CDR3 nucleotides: TGTGCCAGCGGGGGGGGGACAGGAAGTAATGAGCAGTTCTTC. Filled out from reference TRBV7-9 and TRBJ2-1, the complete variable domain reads DTGVSQNPRHKITKRGQNVTFRCDPISEHNRLYWYRQTLGQGPEFLTYFQNEAQLEKSRLLSDRFSAERPKGSFSTLEIQRTEQGDSAMYLCASGGGTGSNEQFFGPGTRLTVL.

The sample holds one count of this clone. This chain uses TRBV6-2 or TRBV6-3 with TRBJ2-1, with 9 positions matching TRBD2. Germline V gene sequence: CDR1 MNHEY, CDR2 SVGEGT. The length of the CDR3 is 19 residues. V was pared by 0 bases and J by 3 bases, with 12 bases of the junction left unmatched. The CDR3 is CASSYSPGGAGGYYNEQFF. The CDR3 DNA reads TGTGCCAGCAGTTACTCCCCCGGGGGAGCGGGGGGTTACTACAATGAGCAGTTCTTC.

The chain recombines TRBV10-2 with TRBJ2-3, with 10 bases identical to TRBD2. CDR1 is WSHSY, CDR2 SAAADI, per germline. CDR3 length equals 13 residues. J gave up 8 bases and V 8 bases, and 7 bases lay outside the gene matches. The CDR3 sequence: CASASGGTVTQYF. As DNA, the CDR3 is TGCGCCAGCGCTAGCGGGGGAACGGTTACGCAGTATTTT.

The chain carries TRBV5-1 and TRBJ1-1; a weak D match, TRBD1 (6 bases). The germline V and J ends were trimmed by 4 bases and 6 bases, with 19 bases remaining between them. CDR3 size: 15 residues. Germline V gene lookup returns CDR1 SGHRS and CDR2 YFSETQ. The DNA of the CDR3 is TGCGCCAGCAGCGCAAAGCCAGGCCCAGGGGCTGAAGCTTTCTTT. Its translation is CASSAKPGPGAEAFF.

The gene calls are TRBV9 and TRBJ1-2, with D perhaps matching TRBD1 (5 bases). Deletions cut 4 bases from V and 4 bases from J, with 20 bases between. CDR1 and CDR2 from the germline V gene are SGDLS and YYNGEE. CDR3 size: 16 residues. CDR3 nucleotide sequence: TGTGCCAGCAGCTTCTCTCAGGGCCGGAGAGGCTATGGCTACACCTTC. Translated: CASSFSQGRRGYGYTF.

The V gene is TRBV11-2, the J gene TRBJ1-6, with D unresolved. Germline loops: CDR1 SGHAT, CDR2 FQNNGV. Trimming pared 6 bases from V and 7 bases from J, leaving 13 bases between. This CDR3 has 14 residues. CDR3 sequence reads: CASSGAGTNSPLHF. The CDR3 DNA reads TGTGCCAGCAGTGGCGCGGGTACCAATTCACCCCTCCACTTT.

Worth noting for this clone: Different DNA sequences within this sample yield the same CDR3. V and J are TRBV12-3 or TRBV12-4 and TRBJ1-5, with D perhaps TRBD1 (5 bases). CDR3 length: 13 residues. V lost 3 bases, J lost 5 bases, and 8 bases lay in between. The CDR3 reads CASSLTGDQPQHF. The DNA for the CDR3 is TGTGCCAGCAGTTTGACGGGGGATCAGCCCCAGCATTTT.

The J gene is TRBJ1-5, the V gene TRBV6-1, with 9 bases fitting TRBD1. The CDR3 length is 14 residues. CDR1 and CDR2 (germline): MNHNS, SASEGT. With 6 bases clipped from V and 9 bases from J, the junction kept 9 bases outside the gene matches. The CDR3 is CASRPTGGARPQHF. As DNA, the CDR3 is TGTGCCAGCAGACCCACAGGGGGCGCGAGGCCCCAGCATTTT.

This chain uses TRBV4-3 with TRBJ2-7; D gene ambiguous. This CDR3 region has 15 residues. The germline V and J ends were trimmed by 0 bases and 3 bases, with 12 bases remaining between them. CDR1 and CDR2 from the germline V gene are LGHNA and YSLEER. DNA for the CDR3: TGCGCCAGCAGCCAAGAAGCCGTCGGCGGCTACGAGCAGTACTTC. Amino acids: CASSQEAVGGYEQYF.

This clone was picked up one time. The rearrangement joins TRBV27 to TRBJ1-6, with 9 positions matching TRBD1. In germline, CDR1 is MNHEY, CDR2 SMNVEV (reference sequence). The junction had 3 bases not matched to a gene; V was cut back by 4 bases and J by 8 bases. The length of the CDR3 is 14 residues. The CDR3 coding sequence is TGTGCCAGCAGTTCCGGACAGGGGTATTCACCCCTCCACTTT. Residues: CASSSGQGYSPLHF.

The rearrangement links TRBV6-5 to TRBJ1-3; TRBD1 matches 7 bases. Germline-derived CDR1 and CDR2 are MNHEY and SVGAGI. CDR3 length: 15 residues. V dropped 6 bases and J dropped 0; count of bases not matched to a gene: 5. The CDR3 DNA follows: TGTGCCAGCAGCGCGGACAGGCTCTCTGGAAACACCATATATTTT. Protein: CASSADRLSGNTIYF.

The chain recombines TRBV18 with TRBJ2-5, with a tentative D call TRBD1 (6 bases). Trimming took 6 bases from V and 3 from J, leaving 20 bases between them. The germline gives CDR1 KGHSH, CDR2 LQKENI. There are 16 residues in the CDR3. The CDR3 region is CASSPTTGHLEETQYF. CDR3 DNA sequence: TGTGCCAGCTCCCCTACCACGGGACACCTCGAAGAGACCCAGTACTTC.

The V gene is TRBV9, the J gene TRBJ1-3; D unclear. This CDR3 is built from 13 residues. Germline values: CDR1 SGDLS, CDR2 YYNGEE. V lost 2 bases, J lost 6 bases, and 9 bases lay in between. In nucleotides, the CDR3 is TGTGCCAGCAGCGTCCAGGCGTCAAACACCATATATTTT. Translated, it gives CASSVQASNTIYF.

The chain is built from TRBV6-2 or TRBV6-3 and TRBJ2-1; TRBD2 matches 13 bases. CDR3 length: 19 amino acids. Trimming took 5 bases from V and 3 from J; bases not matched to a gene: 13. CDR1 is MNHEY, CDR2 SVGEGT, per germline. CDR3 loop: CASSTFGLAGAPFYNEQFF. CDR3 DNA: TGTGCCAGCAGTACCTTTGGACTAGCGGGAGCTCCTTTCTACAATGAGCAGTTCTTC.

Here the CDR3 reads CASRKDSLGGNTIYF. The CDR3 bases are TGTGCCAGCAGGAAGGACTCCCTTGGTGGAAACACCATATATTTT. J is TRBJ1-3 and V is TRBV2; D unclear. This CDR3 is 15 amino acids long. V was clipped by 6 bases and J by 3 bases, with 15 bases between them. CDR1 is SNHLY, CDR2 FYNNEI, per germline.

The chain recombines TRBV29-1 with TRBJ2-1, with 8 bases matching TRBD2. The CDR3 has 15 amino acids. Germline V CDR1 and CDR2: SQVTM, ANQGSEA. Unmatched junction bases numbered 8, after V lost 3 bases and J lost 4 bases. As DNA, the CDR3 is TGCAGCGTTGACTCGGTAGCGGGGAATTACAATGAGCAGTTCTTC. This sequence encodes CSVDSVAGNYNEQFF.